The present entry profiles one TCR beta chain with its context. Its antigen is unknown. The assay was carried out at the deep level. Assay used: immunoSEQ multiplex PCR; TCRdb lists only in-frame clones, some missing. In the table there are hundreds of thousands of clones, 90% to 95% of which are singletons. This sample was included in a study of shared clonotypes between healthy human individuals. Study-wide points: Sorted-subset sequencing was shown by rarefaction to be incomplete despite large depth.

The naive CD8 population came from CD45RO-negative cells selected for CCR7, without terminally differentiated effector memory CD45RA+ cells. Healthy HIV-negative adults with no recent acute infections or vaccinations were recruited as donors. In germline, CDR1 is SGDLS, CDR2 YYNGEE. CDR3 length: 15 residues. With 4 bases removed from V and 6 bases from J, the gap between germline ends came to 19 bases. The sequence came from a man under 40 in good health. Sequences were obtained from naive CD8+ T cells sorted from blood. The chain has TRBV9 and TRBJ1-2; no definite D call. The CDR3 DNA sequence: TGTGCCAGCAGCTCAAGTCCGGGCCCCCGGGATGGCTACACCTTC. Protein sequence: CASSSSPGPRDGYTF.